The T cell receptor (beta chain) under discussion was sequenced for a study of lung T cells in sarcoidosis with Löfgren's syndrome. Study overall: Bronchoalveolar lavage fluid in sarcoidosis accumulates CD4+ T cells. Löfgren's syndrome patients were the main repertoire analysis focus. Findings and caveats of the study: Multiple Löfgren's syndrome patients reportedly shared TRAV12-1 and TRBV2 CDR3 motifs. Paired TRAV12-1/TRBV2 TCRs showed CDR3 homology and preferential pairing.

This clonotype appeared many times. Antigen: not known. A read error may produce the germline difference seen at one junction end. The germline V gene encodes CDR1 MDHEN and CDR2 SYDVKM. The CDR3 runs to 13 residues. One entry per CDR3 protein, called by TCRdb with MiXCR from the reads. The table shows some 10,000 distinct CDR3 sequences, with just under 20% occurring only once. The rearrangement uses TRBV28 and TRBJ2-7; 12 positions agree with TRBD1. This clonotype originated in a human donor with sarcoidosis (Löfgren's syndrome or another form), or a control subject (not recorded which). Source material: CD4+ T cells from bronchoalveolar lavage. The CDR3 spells CASSNRDRGLHHF. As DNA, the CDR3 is TGTGCCAGCAGTAACCGGGACAGGGGGCTTCATCACTTC. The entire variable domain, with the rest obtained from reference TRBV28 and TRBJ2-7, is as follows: DVKVTQSSRYLVKRTGEKVFLECVQDMDHENMFWYRQDPGLGLRLIYFSYDVKMKEKGDIPEGYSVSREKKERFSLILESASTNQTSMYLCASSNRDRGLHHFGPGTRLTVT.